This T cell receptor (beta chain) was profiled in a study of cytomegalovirus exposure and HLA in healthy donors. A multiplex PCR was run with 60 Vbeta primers and 13 Jbeta primers. Some clones are missing from TCRdb's copy, which holds only in-frame ones; the method was immunoSEQ multiplex PCR. The sample has some 200,000 clones, 55% to 75% seen once. The clonotype comes from a middle-aged man in good health and CMV-seropositive. Sequencing input: PBMCs.

Here the CDR3 DNA reads TGCGCCAGCAGCTTGGTGGCCGGACAGTCTGGAAACACCATATATTTT. It is translated as CASSLVAGQSGNTIYF. The chain recombines TRBV5-1 with TRBJ1-3; tentatively, D is TRBD1 (6 bases). Trimming removed 0 bases at V and 1 base at J, with 11 bases between. CDR1 and CDR2 from the germline V gene are SGHRS and YFSETQ. This CDR3 comprises 16 residues.